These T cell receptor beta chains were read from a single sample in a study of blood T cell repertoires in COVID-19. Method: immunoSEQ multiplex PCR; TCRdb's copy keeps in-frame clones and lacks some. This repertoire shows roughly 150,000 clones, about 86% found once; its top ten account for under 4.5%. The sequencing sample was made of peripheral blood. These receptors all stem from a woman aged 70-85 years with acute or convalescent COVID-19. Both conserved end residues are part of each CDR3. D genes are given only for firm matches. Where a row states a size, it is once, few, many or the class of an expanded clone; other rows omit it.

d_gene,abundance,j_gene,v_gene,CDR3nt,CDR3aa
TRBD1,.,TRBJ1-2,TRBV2,TGTGCCAGGGGGACAGCAGCTCCTAACTATGGCTACACCTTC,CARGTAAPNYGYTF
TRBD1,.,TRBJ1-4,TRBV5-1,TGCGCCAGCAGCACCAGCAGGGGGCGATATGCTAATGAAAAACTGTTTTTT,CASSTSRGRYANEKLFF
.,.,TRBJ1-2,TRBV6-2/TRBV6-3,TGTGCCAGCAGTTACGGCAGGGGAGCTAACTATGGCTACACCTTC,CASSYGRGANYGYTF
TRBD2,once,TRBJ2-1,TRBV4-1,TGCGCCAGCAGCCACCGACGGACGAGGGACTACTACAATGAGCAGTTCTTC,CASSHRRTRDYYNEQFF
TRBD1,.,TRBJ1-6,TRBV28,TGTGCCAGCAGACAGTACAGGGGCTATAATTCACCCCTCCACTTT,CASRQYRGYNSPLHF
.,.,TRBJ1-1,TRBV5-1,TGCGCCAGCAGCTTGGCGGTCACAGGGATGAGCACTGAAGCTTTCTTT,CASSLAVTGMSTEAFF
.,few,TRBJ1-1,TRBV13,TGTGCCAGCAGGGGGAGGGTAGGAACTGAAGCTTTCTTT,CASRGRVGTEAFF
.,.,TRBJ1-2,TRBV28,TGTGCCAGCACCCCCGGGGGGTATGGCTACACCTTC,CASTPGGYGYTF
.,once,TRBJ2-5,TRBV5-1,TGCGCCAGCAGCTTGAGGCTGACAGAAAAGCAAGAGACCCAGTACTTC,CASSLRLTEKQETQYF
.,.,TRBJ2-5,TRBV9,TGTGCCAGCAGCGTAGATCGGGGGATCGAAGAGACCCAGTACTTC,CASSVDRGIEETQYF
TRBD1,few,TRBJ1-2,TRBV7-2,TGTGCCAGCAGCTTAACGCCCCCGACAGGGGTGAATGGCTACACCTTC,CASSLTPPTGVNGYTF
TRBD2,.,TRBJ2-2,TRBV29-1,TGCAGCGTTCTAGGGACTAGCGGGGCAGCCACCGGGGAGCTGTTTTTT,CSVLGTSGAATGELFF
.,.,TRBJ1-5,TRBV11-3,TGTGCCAGCAGCTTAATACAAGATAATCAGCCCCAGCATTTT,CASSLIQDNQPQHF
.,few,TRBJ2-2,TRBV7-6,TGTGCCAGCAGCTCAAGGACAGAGAACACCGGGGAGCTGTTTTTT,CASSSRTENTGELFF
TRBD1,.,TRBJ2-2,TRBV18,TGTGCCAGCTCACCCCCGGGACAGCCAAACACCGGGGAGCTGTTTTTT,CASSPPGQPNTGELFF
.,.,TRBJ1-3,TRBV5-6,TGTGCCAGCAGCCGACTTAGCTCTGGAAACACCATATATTTT,CASSRLSSGNTIYF
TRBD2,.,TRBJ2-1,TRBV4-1,TGCGCCAGCAGCCAAGGGACTAGCGGGGGGAGTTCCTACAATGAGCAGTTCTTC,CASSQGTSGGSSYNEQFF
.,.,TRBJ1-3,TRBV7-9,TGTGCCAGCAGCTTCGATGGGCGCTCTGGAAACACCATATATTTT,CASSFDGRSGNTIYF